One sample yielded the 17 T cell receptor beta chains listed below, sequenced in a study of T cell responses to AZD1222 COVID-19 vaccine (dated by TCRdb to the early 2020s). The time point label, read with the paper, signifies: about 28 days (+/-7) after the second vaccine dose. Library preparation employed the immunoSEQ multiplex PCR assay. This is the immuneACCESS table as TCRdb keeps it, with only in-frame sequences that have V and J called. A part of the clones is gone; compared with another copy, unresolved V genes explain less than half, and the rest is unexplained. This sample has about 160,000 clones in its table, and approximately 87% of those were observed once. Of the sample, 4.3% falls within the top ten clones. Sequences were derived from peripheral blood, sampled 28 days after the second AZD1222 dose. The receptors originated from an adult who received the AZD1222 COVID-19 vaccine.

This rearrangement joins TRBV10-3 to TRBJ1-1; 9 bases align to TRBD1. Germline trimming cut 11 bases from V and 1 base from J; bases unmatched to any gene: 8. The CDR3 loop spans 14 amino acids. Germline CDR1 ENHRY, CDR2 SYGVKD. CDR3 sequence (DNA): TGTGCCGTCTCCCGGGACAGGGCGAACACTGAAGCTTTCTTT. Its translation is CAVSRDRANTEAFF.

The CDR3 sequence is CAWSVRAVGSGVYEQYF. The DNA of the CDR3 is TGTGCCTGGAGTGTACGGGCCGTGGGCAGTGGGGTCTACGAGCAGTACTTC. The V and J genes are TRBV30 and TRBJ2-7; D ambiguous. Germline V gene data show CDR1 as GTSNPN and CDR2 as SVGIG (reference sequence). The CDR3 contains 17 residues. V lost 0 bases to trimming and J lost 3 bases, with 21 bases between them.

V usage is TRBV5-4 and J usage is TRBJ1-2, with D possibly TRBD1 on 6 matching bases. Germline CDR1 is SGHNT and CDR2 is YYREEE (reference sequence). The CDR3 is 18 amino acids. V was clipped by 4 bases and J by 1 base, with 23 bases between them. The DNA of the CDR3 is TGTGCCAGCAGCCAGGAATCGGGCACGGGGGCCCTTAACTATGGCTACACCTTC. Protein product: CASSQESGTGALNYGYTF.

The chain has TRBV2 and TRBJ1-4, with D unresolved. Trimming left V 5 bases short and J 1 base short, with 11 bases between. This CDR3 has 15 residues. The germline CDR1 and CDR2 sequences are SNHLY and FYNNEI. The CDR3 DNA reads TGTGCCAGCAGTAATCAGGCGCAAACTAATGAAAAACTGTTTTTT. It encodes CASSNQAQTNEKLFF.

The rearrangement uses TRBV5-6 and TRBJ2-1; no clear D gene. Germline CDR1 and CDR2: SGHDT and YYEEEE. Trimming shortened V by 0 bases and J by 5 bases, and 6 bases separated the two germline ends. The CDR3 sequence is 13 residues long. This CDR3 reads CASSLGRHNEQFF. CDR3 nucleotide sequence: TGTGCCAGCAGCTTGGGCCGACACAATGAGCAGTTCTTC.

The rearrangement uses TRBV7-9 and TRBJ1-3; D gene unclear. Between the trimmed V and J ends, which lost 2 bases and 4 bases, there was a span of 12 bases. CDR1 and CDR2 (germline): SEHNR, FQNEAQ (reference sequence). The CDR3 has 15 residues. The CDR3 DNA is TGTGCCAGCAGCTTAAACGTGTCGCCGGGAAACACCATATATTTT. Encoded protein: CASSLNVSPGNTIYF.

The CDR3 DNA is TGTGCCAGCGGACAGGGGACTGAAGCTTTCTTT. Its translation: CASGQGTEAFF. The V gene is TRBV11-2, the J gene TRBJ1-1; the match to TRBD1 covers 9 bases. The CDR3 consists of 11 residues. V lost 8 bases, J lost 5 bases, and 0 bases stayed unmatched. Germline CDR1 is SGHAT and CDR2 is FQNNGV. The full variable domain, completed using reference TRBV11-2 and TRBJ1-1, is EAGVAQSPRYKIIEKRQSVAFWCNPISGHATLYWYQQILGQGPKLLIQFQNNGVVDDSQLPKDRFSAERLKGVDSTLKIQPAKLEDSAVYLCASGQGTEAFFGQGTRLTVV.

V usage is TRBV5-6 and J usage is TRBJ2-3; D is undetermined. The germline V gene has CDR1 SGHDT and CDR2 YYEEEE. This CDR3 is built from 16 residues. V shed 0 bases and J shed 1 base, with 12 bases lying between them. The CDR3 DNA is TGTGCCAGCAGCTTGGTCGGGCTAGGAGGCACAGATACGCAGTATTTT. It encodes CASSLVGLGGTDTQYF.

This chain links TRBV2 with TRBJ1-1, with D hard to call. CDR3 length equals 15 residues. V dropped 7 bases and J dropped 0 bases, with 15 bases sitting between them. CDR1 SNHLY and CDR2 FYNNEI come from the germline V gene. The CDR3 nucleotides read TGTGCCAGCAAGGGAGAAAACCTCATGAACACTGAAGCTTTCTTT. This encodes CASKGENLMNTEAFF.

V usage is TRBV19 and J usage is TRBJ1-6, with D uncertain. The CDR3 totals 14 residues. Germline CDR1 reads LNHDA; CDR2 reads SQIVND (reference sequence). The V end lost 8 bases, the J end lost 5 bases, and 13 bases lay between the germline ends. The DNA of the CDR3 is TGTGCCAGTTCCAGAGAACCTAATAATTCACCCCTCCACTTT. Its protein product is CASSREPNNSPLHF.

This rearrangement joins TRBV9 to TRBJ1-3; TRBD1 agrees at 9 bases. This CDR3 contains 15 residues. CDR1 SGDLS and CDR2 YYNGEE come from the germline V gene. The junction had 4 bases not matched to a gene; V was cut back by 0 bases and J by 6 bases. The CDR3, as DNA: TGTGCCAGCAGCGTAGATAGACAGGGGGAAAACACCATATATTTT. Amino acids: CASSVDRQGENTIYF.

J is TRBJ1-4 and V is TRBV2; D call uncertain. Germline CDR1 reads SNHLY; CDR2 reads FYNNEI. This CDR3 contains 14 residues. V was clipped by 2 bases and J by 0 bases, with 4 bases between them. DNA of the CDR3: TGTGCCAGCAGTGAAACAACAACTAATGAAAAACTGTTTTTT. Its protein product is CASSETTTNEKLFF. The full variable domain, its missing parts supplied by reference TRBV2 and TRBJ1-4, is EPEVTQTPSHQVTQMGQEVILRCVPISNHLYFYWYRQILGQKVEFLVSFYNNEISEKSEIFDDQFSVERPDGSNFTLKIRSTKLEDSAMYFCASSETTTNEKLFFGSGTQLSVL.

This chain links TRBV19 with TRBJ1-2; D unresolved. The CDR3 loop spans 12 amino acids. CDR1 is LNHDA, CDR2 SQIVND, per germline (reference sequence). Trimming stripped 6 bases from V and 5 bases from J, with 10 bases between. The CDR3 coding sequence is TGTGCCAGTAGGGGCAGGAGGTATGGCTACACCTTC. Amino acids: CASRGRRYGYTF.

The V and J genes are TRBV13 and TRBJ2-1; a weak D match, TRBD2 (5 bases). This CDR3 is built from 14 residues. CDR1 is PRHDT and CDR2 is FYEKMQ in the germline V gene (reference sequence). The V and J ends lost 2 bases and 9 bases respectively, with 14 bases between them. In nucleotides, the CDR3 is TGTGCCAGCAGCTTAATGGAGAGGGATGGTGAGCAGTTCTTC. This codes for CASSLMERDGEQFF.

The V gene is TRBV20-1, the J gene TRBJ2-5; possibly TRBD1 for D (5 bases). Trimming pared 5 bases from V and 3 bases from J, leaving 7 bases between. CDR3 size: 11 residues. CDR1 DFQATT and CDR2 SNEGSKA come from the germline V gene (reference sequence). The CDR3 DNA reads TGCAGTGCTGTCAGGGAAGAGACCCAGTACTTC. Its protein product is CSAVREETQYF.

The rearrangement joins TRBV6-5 to TRBJ1-5; D possibly corresponds to TRBD1 (6 bases). The CDR3 runs to 12 residues. Trimming stripped 7 bases from V and 4 bases from J, with 8 bases between. Germline V CDR1 and CDR2: MNHEY, SVGAGI. DNA for the CDR3: TGTGCCAGCACTCAGGGGAATCAGCCCCAGCATTTT. This codes for CASTQGNQPQHF.

The chain carries TRBV11-2 and TRBJ1-6; D remains unclear. V lost 5 bases and J lost 7, with 9 bases in between. The CDR3 has 13 residues. Germline CDR1 reads SGHAT; CDR2 reads FQNNGV. The CDR3 reads CASSPRPNSPLHF. The DNA for the CDR3 is TGTGCCAGCAGCCCCAGGCCGAATTCACCCCTCCACTTT.